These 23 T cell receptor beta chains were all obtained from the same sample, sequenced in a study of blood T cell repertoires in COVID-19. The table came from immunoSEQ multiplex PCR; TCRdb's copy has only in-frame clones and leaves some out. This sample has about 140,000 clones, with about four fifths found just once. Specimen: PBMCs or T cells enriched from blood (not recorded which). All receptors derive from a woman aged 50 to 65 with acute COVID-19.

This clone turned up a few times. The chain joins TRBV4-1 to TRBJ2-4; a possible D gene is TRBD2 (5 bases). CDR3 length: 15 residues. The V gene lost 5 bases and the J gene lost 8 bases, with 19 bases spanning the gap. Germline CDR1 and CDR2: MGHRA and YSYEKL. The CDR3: CASSSTLGPGDIQYF. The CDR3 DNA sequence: TGCGCCAGCAGCTCCACGTTGGGCCCCGGGGACATTCAGTACTTC.

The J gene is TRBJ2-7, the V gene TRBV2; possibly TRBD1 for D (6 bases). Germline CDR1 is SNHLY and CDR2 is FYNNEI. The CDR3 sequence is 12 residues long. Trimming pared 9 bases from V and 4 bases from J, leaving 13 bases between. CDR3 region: CASNRVGYEQYF. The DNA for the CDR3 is TGTGCCAGTAACAGGGTTGGGTACGAGCAGTACTTC.

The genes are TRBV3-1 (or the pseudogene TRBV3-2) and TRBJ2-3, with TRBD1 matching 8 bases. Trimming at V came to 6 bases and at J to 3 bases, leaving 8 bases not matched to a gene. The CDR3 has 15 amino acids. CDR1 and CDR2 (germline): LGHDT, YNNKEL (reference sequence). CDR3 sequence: CASRDREAWTDTQYF. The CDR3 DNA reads TGTGCCAGCAGGGACAGGGAAGCATGGACAGATACGCAGTATTTT.

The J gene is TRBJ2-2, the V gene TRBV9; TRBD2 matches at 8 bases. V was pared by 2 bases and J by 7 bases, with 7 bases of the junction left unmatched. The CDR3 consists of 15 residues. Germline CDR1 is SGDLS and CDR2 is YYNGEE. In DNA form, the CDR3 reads TGTGCCAGCAGCGTGGGACTAGGGGGTGACGGGGAGCTGTTTTTT. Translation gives CASSVGLGGDGELFF. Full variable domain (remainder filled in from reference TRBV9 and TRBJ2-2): DSGVTQTPKHLITATGQRVTLRCSPRSGDLSVYWYQQSLDQGLQFLIQYYNGEERAKGNILERFSAQQFPDLHSELNLSSLELGDSALYFCASSVGLGGDGELFFGEGSRLTVL.

CDR3 residues: CASSLSGGETQYF. CDR3 DNA sequence: TGTGCCAGCAGTTTATCCGGGGGGGAGACCCAGTACTTC. The chain couples TRBV27 to TRBJ2-5, with TRBD2 matching 7 bases. The CDR3 totals 13 residues. Germline CDR1 MNHEY, CDR2 SMNVEV (reference sequence). Unmatched junction bases numbered 0, after V lost 0 bases and J lost 5 bases.

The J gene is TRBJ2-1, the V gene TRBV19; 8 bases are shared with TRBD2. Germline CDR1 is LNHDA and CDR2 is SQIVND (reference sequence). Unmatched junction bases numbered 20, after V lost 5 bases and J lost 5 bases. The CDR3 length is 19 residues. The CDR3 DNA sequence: TGTGCCAGTAGTCCATTTTTGGGAACCGTGACTAGCGAAAACAATGAGCAGTTCTTC. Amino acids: CASSPFLGTVTSENNEQFF.

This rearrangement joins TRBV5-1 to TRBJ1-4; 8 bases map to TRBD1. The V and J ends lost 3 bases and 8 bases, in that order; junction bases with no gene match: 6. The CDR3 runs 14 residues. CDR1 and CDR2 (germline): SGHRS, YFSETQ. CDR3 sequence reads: CASSSQGAWEKLFF. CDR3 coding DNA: TGCGCCAGCAGCTCCCAGGGGGCGTGGGAAAAACTGTTTTTT.

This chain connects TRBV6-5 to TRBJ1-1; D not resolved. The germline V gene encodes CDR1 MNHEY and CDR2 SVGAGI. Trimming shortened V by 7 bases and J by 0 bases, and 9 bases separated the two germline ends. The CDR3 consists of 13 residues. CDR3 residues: CASIQQLNTEAFF. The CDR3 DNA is TGTGCCAGCATACAACAGCTGAACACTGAAGCTTTCTTT.

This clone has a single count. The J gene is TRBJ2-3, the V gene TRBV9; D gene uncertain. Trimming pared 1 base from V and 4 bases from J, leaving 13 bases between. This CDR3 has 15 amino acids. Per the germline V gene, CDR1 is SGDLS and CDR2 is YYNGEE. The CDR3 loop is CASSVSLVAADTQYF. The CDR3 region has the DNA TGTGCCAGCAGCGTAAGCCTAGTGGCAGCAGATACGCAGTATTTT.

The DNA for the CDR3 is TGTGCCAGCTCACCATCGGCAGGGTCCTACGAGCAGTACTTC. Its protein product is CASSPSAGSYEQYF. The genes are TRBV18 and TRBJ2-7; D is possibly TRBD1 (5 bases). V lost 2 bases and J 1 base, leaving 9 bases between the germline ends. This CDR3 spans 14 amino acids. Per the germline V gene, CDR1 is KGHSH and CDR2 is LQKENI. Combining the CDR3 with reference TRBV18 and TRBJ2-7 gives the whole variable domain NAGVMQNPRHLVRRRGQEARLRCSPMKGHSHVYWYRQLPEEGLKFMVYLQKENIIDESGMPKERFSAEFPKEGPSILRIQQVVRGDSAAYFCASSPSAGSYEQYFGPGTRLTVT.

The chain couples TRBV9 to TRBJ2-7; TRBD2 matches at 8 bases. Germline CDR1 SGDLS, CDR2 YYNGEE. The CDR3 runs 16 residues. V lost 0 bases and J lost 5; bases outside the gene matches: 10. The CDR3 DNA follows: TGTGCCAGCAGCGTAGGACCCGGGACTAGAGGCCACGAGCAGTACTTC. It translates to CASSVGPGTRGHEQYF.

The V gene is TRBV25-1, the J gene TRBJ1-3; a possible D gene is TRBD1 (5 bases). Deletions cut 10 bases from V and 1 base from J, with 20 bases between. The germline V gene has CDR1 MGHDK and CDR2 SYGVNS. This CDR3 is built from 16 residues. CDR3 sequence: CATSDKAANSGNTIYF. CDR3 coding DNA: TGTGCCACCTCGGACAAGGCAGCTAATTCTGGAAACACCATATATTTT.

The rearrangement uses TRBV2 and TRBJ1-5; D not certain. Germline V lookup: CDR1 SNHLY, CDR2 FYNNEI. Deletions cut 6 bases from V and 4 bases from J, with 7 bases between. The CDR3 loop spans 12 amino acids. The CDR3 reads CASSTTNQPQHF. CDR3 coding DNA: TGTGCCAGCAGCACTACTAATCAGCCCCAGCATTTT.

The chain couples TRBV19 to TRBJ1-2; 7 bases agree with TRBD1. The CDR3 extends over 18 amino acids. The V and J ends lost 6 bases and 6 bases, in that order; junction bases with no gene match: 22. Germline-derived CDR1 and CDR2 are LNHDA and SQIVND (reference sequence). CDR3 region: CASRETGTLISARDGYTF. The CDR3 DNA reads TGTGCCAGTAGAGAGACAGGGACCCTTATTTCAGCGAGGGATGGCTACACCTTC.

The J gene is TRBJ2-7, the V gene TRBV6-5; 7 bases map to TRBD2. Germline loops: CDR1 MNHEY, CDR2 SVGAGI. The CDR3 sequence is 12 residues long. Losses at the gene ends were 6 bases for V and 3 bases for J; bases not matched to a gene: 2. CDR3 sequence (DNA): TGTGCCAGCAGGTCGGGGGGCTACGAGCAGTACTTC. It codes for CASRSGGYEQYF.

CDR3 nucleotide sequence: TGTGCCAGCAGTCCATCCCCGGGACTAGGGTACCAAGAGACCCAGTACTTC. Protein sequence: CASSPSPGLGYQETQYF. The V gene is TRBV6-6, the J gene TRBJ2-5; 8 nucleotides match TRBD2. In germline, CDR1 is MNHNY, CDR2 SVGAGI (reference sequence). With V trimmed by 5 bases and J by 0 bases, 11 bases remained unmatched. The CDR3 spans 17 residues.

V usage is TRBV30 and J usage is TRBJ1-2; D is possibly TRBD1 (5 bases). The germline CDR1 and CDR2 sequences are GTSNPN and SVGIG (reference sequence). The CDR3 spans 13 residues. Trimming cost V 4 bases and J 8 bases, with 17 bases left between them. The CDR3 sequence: CAWTGGTYNGYTF. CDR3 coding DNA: TGTGCCTGGACGGGGGGTACCTATAACGGCTACACCTTC.

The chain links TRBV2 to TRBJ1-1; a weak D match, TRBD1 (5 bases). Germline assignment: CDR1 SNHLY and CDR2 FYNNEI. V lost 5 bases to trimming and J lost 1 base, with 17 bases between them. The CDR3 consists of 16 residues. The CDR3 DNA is TGTGCCAGCAGTAAGCTGTGGGGCGTAGGGAACACTGAAGCTTTCTTT. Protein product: CASSKLWGVGNTEAFF.

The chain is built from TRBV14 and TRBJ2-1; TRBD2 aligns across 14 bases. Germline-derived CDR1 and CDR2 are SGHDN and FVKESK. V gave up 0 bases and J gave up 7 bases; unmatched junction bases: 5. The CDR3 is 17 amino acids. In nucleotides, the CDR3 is TGTGCCAGCAGCCAAGAGCAGGGACTAGCGGGAGTAAATGAGCAGTTCTTC. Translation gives CASSQEQGLAGVNEQFF.

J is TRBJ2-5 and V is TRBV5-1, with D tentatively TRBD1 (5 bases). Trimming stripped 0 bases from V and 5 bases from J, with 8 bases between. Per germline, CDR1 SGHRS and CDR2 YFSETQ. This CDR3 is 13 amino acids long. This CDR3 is CASSLGGAETQYF. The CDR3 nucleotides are TGCGCCAGCAGCTTGGGTGGGGCGGAGACCCAGTACTTC.

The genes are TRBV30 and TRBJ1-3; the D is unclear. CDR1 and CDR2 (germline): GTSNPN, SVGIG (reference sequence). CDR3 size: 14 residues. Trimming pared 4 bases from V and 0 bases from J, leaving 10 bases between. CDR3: CAWKPTISGNTIYF. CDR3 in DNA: TGTGCCTGGAAGCCCACCATCTCTGGAAACACCATATATTTT.

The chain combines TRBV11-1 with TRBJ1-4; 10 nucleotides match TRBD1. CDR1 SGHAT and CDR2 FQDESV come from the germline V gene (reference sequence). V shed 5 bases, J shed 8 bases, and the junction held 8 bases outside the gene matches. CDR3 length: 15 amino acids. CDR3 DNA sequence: TGTGCCAGCAGCGCGCGGGACAGGGGAACAGAAAAACTGTTTTTT. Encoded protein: CASSARDRGTEKLFF.

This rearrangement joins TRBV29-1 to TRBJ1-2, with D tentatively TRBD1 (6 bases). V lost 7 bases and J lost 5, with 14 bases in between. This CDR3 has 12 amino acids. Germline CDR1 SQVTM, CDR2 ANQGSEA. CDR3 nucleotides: TGCAGCGCCGAAGGGGGGGGGTATGGCTACACCTTC. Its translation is CSAEGGGYGYTF. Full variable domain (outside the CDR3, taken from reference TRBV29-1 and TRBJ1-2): SAVISQKPSRDICQRGTSLTIQCQVDSQVTMMFWYRQQPGQSLTLIATANQGSEATYESGFVIDKFPISRPNLTFSTLTVSNMSPEDSSIYLCSAEGGGYGYTFGSGTRLTVV.